The 16 T cell receptor beta chains below all came from one sample that was sequenced in a study of control samples from healthy donors and cancer patients. Profiled with immunoSEQ multiplex PCR; TCRdb holds only in-frame clones, not every one. Of approximately 79,000 clones listed, 75% to 90% are singletons. Sequenced material: blood. These receptor sequences come from a man aged 45 to 65 in good health.

The chain uses TRBV3-1 (or the pseudogene TRBV3-2) and TRBJ2-5; a weak D match, TRBD2 (6 bases). V lost 1 base and J 2 bases, leaving 11 bases between the germline ends. The CDR3 runs 15 residues. The V gene's germline CDR1 is LGHDT and CDR2 YNNKEL (reference sequence). As DNA, the CDR3 is TGTGCCAGCAGCCAAGCCACTAGCAGACAAGAGACCCAGTACTTC. Protein: CASSQATSRQETQYF.

The rearrangement joins TRBV19 to TRBJ1-2; 10 bases line up with TRBD1. The V and J ends lost 9 bases and 4 bases, in that order; junction bases with no gene match: 5. The CDR3 contains 13 residues. Germline V gives CDR1 LNHDA, CDR2 SQIVND (reference sequence). The CDR3 reads CASTDRGAYGYTF. In DNA form, the CDR3 reads TGTGCCAGCACGGACAGGGGGGCCTATGGCTACACCTTC.

The chain combines TRBV4-1 with TRBJ1-5; D gene uncertain. The CDR3 extends over 17 amino acids. Trimming stripped 1 base from V and 6 bases from J, with 19 bases between. The germline CDR1 and CDR2 sequences are MGHRA and YSYEKL. The CDR3 is CASSQVLSGDRAQPQHF. As DNA, the CDR3 is TGCGCCAGCAGCCAAGTGTTAAGCGGGGATAGGGCTCAGCCCCAGCATTTT.

This chain connects TRBV7-9 to TRBJ1-1, with D unresolved. The ends were cut back, 2 bases at V and 1 base at J, with 8 bases in the middle. This CDR3 is 14 amino acids long. Germline CDR1 reads SEHNR; CDR2 reads FQNEAQ (reference sequence). CDR3 sequence reads: CASSLKGPNTEAFF. DNA of the CDR3: TGTGCCAGCAGCTTAAAGGGCCCGAACACTGAAGCTTTCTTT.

The V gene is TRBV24-1, the J gene TRBJ1-1, with TRBD1 identical over 10 bases. CDR1 KGHDR and CDR2 SFDVKD come from the germline V gene. This CDR3 has 14 residues. V lost 4 bases and J lost 8; bases outside the gene matches: 6. The CDR3 nucleotides read TGTGCCACCAGTGAAAGCGGACAGGGGGTCGAAGCTTTCTTT. This sequence encodes CATSESGQGVEAFF.

This rearrangement joins TRBV12-3 or TRBV12-4 to TRBJ2-3; tentatively, D is TRBD2 (6 bases). Trimming shortened V by 6 bases and J by 9 bases, and 13 bases separated the two germline ends. The CDR3 has 12 amino acids. CDR3 bases: TGTGCCAGCAGCTCCACTAGCATAACGCAGTATTTT. Its protein product is CASSSTSITQYF.

V and J are TRBV6-2 or TRBV6-3 and TRBJ1-5, with D uncertain. Deletions cut 5 bases from V and 1 base from J, with 9 bases between. The germline CDR1 and CDR2 sequences are MNHEY and SVGEGT. The CDR3 is made up of 14 amino acids. DNA of the CDR3: TGTGCCAGCAGTCCCGACGGGAGCAATCAGCCCCAGCATTTT. This gives the protein CASSPDGSNQPQHF.

This clone showed up just once. This rearrangement joins TRBV7-2 to TRBJ2-7; 14 bases fit TRBD2. Per the germline V gene, CDR1 is SGHTA and CDR2 is FQGNSA. The CDR3 contains 13 residues. V dropped 10 bases and J dropped 10; count of bases not matched to a gene: 9. The CDR3 loop reads CATSGTSGGHQYF. CDR3 bases: TGTGCCACTTCTGGGACTAGCGGGGGACATCAGTACTTC.

The V call is TRBV7-3, the J call TRBJ2-3; 11 nucleotides align to TRBD2. CDR1 SGHTA and CDR2 FQGTGA come from the germline V gene. V was pared by 6 bases and J by 3 bases, with 5 bases of the junction left unmatched. This CDR3 comprises 15 residues. DNA for the CDR3: TGTGCCAGCAGTCCTAGCGGGGGGCCTACAGATACGCAGTATTTT. Translated: CASSPSGGPTDTQYF.

The chain couples TRBV29-1 to TRBJ2-6, with unresolved D. V gave up 4 bases and J gave up 4 bases, with 5 bases separating them. Germline V CDR1 and CDR2: SQVTM, ANQGSEA. The CDR3 covers 12 residues. CDR3 bases: TGCAGCGTTGGGCAGGGGGCCAACGTCCTGACTTTC. It encodes CSVGQGANVLTF.

The V gene is TRBV7-3, the J gene TRBJ2-5; D is uncertain. There are 16 residues in the CDR3. The V end was cut by 3 bases, the J end by 4 bases, with 18 bases between. In germline, CDR1 is SGHTA, CDR2 FQGTGA. The CDR3 sequence is CASSFTGTRSGETQYF. CDR3 DNA: TGTGCCAGCAGCTTCACCGGTACAAGGTCGGGAGAGACCCAGTACTTC.

The chain's CDR3 is CASSLAGSPEAFF. CDR3 DNA: TGTGCCAGCAGCTTGGCCGGGTCGCCTGAAGCTTTCTTT. The genes are TRBV5-5 and TRBJ1-1; D is undetermined. The CDR3 runs 13 residues. The germline V gene encodes CDR1 SGHKS and CDR2 YYEKEE (reference sequence). Trimming removed 0 bases at V and 6 bases at J, with 9 bases between.

The rearrangement joins TRBV4-1 to TRBJ2-2; tentatively, D is TRBD1 (6 bases). The length of the CDR3 is 15 residues. V gave up 7 bases and J gave up 4 bases, with 16 bases separating them. Germline V CDR1 and CDR2: MGHRA, YSYEKL. CDR3 protein: CASKGQGPLTGELFF. The CDR3 coding sequence is TGCGCCAGCAAGGGGCAGGGGCCTCTCACCGGGGAGCTGTTTTTT.

The chain employs TRBV27 and TRBJ1-6; D remains unclear. V lost 2 bases to trimming and J lost 7 bases, with 18 bases between them. Germline assignment: CDR1 MNHEY and CDR2 SMNVEV (reference sequence). This CDR3 spans 17 amino acids. CDR3 DNA: TGTGCCAGCAGTTTACGGGCGACAACGTACGGGAATTCACCCCTCCACTTT. Its protein is CASSLRATTYGNSPLHF.

The chain has TRBV19 and TRBJ2-7; 7 positions agree with TRBD1. The length of the CDR3 is 14 residues. V trimming: 8 bases; J trimming: 2 bases; junction bases outside the gene matches: 9. Per germline, CDR1 LNHDA and CDR2 SQIVND (reference sequence). CDR3 coding DNA: TGTGCCAGTTCGTACAGGGGCGATACCTACGAGCAGTACTTC. It specifies CASSYRGDTYEQYF. Full variable domain (remainder filled in from reference TRBV19 and TRBJ2-7): DGGITQSPKYLFRKEGQNVTLSCEQNLNHDAMYWYRQDPGQGLRLIYYSQIVNDFQKGDIAEGYSVSREKKESFPLTVTSAQKNPTAFYLCASSYRGDTYEQYFGPGTRLTVT.

This clone appeared once. The V and J genes are TRBV19 and TRBJ1-2; 7 positions agree with TRBD1. In germline, CDR1 is LNHDA, CDR2 SQIVND (reference sequence). The CDR3 loop spans 16 amino acids. With 5 bases clipped from V and 4 bases from J, the junction kept 13 bases outside the gene matches. DNA for the CDR3: TGTGCCAGTAGTCCTCGGACAGGCAGACCTTTCTATGGCTACACCTTC. This gives the protein CASSPRTGRPFYGYTF.